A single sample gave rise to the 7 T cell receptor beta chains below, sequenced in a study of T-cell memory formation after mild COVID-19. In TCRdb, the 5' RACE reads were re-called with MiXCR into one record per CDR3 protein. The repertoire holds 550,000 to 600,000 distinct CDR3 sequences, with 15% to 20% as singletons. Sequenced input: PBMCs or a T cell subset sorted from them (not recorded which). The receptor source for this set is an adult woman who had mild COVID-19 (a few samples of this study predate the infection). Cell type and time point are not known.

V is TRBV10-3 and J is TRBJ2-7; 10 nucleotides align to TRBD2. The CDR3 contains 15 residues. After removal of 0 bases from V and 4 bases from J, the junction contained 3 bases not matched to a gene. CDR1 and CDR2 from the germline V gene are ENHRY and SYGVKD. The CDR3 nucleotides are TGTGCCATCAGTGAGTCGAGTAGCGGGAGGTACGAGCAGTACTTC. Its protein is CAISESSSGRYEQYF.

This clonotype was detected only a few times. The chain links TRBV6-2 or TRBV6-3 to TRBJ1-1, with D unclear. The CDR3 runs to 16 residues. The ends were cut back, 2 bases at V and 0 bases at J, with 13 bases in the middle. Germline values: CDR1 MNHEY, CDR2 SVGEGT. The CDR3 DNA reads TGTGCCAGCAGTTACGATGTTGAGACCATGAACACTGAAGCTTTCTTT. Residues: CASSYDVETMNTEAFF.

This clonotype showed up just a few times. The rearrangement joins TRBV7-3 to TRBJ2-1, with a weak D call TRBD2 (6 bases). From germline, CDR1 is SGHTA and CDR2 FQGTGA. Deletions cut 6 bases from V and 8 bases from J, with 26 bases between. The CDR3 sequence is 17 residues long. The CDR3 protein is CASSRMGLGGPPDEQFF. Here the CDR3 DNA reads TGTGCCAGCAGTCGAATGGGGTTGGGAGGCCCACCCGATGAGCAGTTCTTC.

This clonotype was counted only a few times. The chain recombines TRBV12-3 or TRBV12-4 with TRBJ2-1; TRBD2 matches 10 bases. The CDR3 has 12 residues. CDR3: CGTGTSVNEQFF. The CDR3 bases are TGTGGGACGGGGACTAGCGTCAATGAGCAGTTCTTC.

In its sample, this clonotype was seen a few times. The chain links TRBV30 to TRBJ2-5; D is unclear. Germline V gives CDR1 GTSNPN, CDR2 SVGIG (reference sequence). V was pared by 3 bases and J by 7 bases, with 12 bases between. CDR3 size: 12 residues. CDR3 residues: CAWSQTRRTQYF. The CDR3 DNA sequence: TGTGCCTGGAGCCAAACTCGGCGGACCCAGTACTTC.

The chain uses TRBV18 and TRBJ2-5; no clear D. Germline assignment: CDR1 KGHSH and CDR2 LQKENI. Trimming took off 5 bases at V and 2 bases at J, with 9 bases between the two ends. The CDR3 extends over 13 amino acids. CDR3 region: CASSSALQETQYF. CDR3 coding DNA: TGTGCCAGCTCATCCGCCCTACAAGAGACCCAGTACTTC.

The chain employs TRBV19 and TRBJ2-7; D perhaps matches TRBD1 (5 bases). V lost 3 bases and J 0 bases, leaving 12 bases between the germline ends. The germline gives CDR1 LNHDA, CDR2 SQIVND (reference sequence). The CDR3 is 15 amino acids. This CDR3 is CASSMGHLSSYEQYF. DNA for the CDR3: TGTGCCAGTAGTATGGGGCACCTGAGCTCCTACGAGCAGTACTTC.